A single TCR beta chain is shown here with its context. Its antigen is as yet unknown. V lost 2 bases to trimming and J lost 5 bases, with 16 bases between them. The CDR3 has 16 amino acids. Germline-derived CDR1 and CDR2 are MNHEY and SVGEGT. The data belong to a study of response to subunit inactivated influenza vaccine. Study outcomes and limitations: T cells newly recruited by each seasonal influenza vaccination are few, the authors suggested.

One entry per CDR3 protein, called by TCRdb with MiXCR from the RT-PCR reads. The sample lists 650,000 to 700,000 distinct CDR3 sequences, 15% to 17% occurring once. Sequencing used PBMCs from blood, obtained 12 days after vaccination. The chain couples TRBV6-2 or TRBV6-3 to TRBJ2-1; D perhaps matches TRBD2 (6 bases). This receptor was taken from a man between 45 and 60 years old who received an inactivated influenza vaccine. The CDR3 DNA reads TGTGCCAGCAGTTACAAGTGGTCGGGAGCTGACAATGAGCAGTTCTTC. Amino acid sequence: CASSYKWSGADNEQFF.